The 22 T cell receptor beta chains given below trace back to one sample, sequenced in a study of spatial heterogeneity in lung cancer. TCRdb called the 5' RACE reads again in MiXCR, with one record for every CDR3 protein. Here the sample spans tens of thousands of distinct CDR3 sequences, approximately 5.6% being singletons. The sample's time point: sample taken at primary tumor resection. This sample comprised PBMCs, obtained at surgery. These receptors were collected from a female donor with early-stage non-small cell lung cancer.

This clonotype was seen ten or more times. Here the CDR3 reads CSVRLGASSYNEQFF. In nucleotides, the CDR3 is TGCAGCGTCCGATTGGGGGCGAGCTCCTACAATGAGCAGTTCTTC. The genes are TRBV29-1 and TRBJ2-1, with a tentative D call TRBD1 (6 bases). The CDR3 contains 15 residues. Germline assignment: CDR1 SQVTM and CDR2 ANQGSEA. V was shortened by 6 bases and J by 0 bases, with 15 bases between the two germline ends.

In its sample, this clonotype was seen many times. The V call is TRBV28, the J call TRBJ2-1; D call uncertain. The CDR3 is made up of 16 amino acids. Germline V gene sequence: CDR1 MDHEN, CDR2 SYDVKM. The V and J ends lost 3 bases and 3 bases respectively, with 15 bases between them. The CDR3 bases are TGTGCCAGCAGTTTGACACCTCGGGCGCTCTACAATGAGCAGTTCTTC. Protein: CASSLTPRALYNEQFF.

This clonotype showed up many times. The V and J genes are TRBV2 and TRBJ2-1; possibly TRBD2 for D (6 bases). This CDR3 contains 14 residues. V was pared by 6 bases and J by 7 bases, with 16 bases between. Germline CDR1 SNHLY, CDR2 FYNNEI. The chain's CDR3 is CASSSSGEVNEQFF. The CDR3 DNA reads as TGTGCCAGCAGCTCCTCCGGGGAGGTAAATGAGCAGTTCTTC. Looking up the rest from reference TRBV2 and TRBJ2-1 gives the full variable domain: EPEVTQTPSHQVTQMGQEVILRCVPISNHLYFYWYRQILGQKVEFLVSFYNNEISEKSEIFDDQFSVERPDGSNFTLKIRSTKLEDSAMYFCASSSSGEVNEQFFGPGTRLTVL.

This chain joins TRBV7-3 and TRBJ1-1; D uncertain. Germline lookup yields CDR1 SGHTA and CDR2 FQGTGA. Deletions cut 2 bases from V and 0 bases from J, with 10 bases between. This CDR3 comprises 15 residues. Written as DNA, the CDR3 is TGTGCCAGCAGCTTAGAAAGCAACTTGAACACTGAAGCTTTCTTT. Its translation: CASSLESNLNTEAFF.

In DNA, the CDR3 is TGTGCCAGCAGCCAGGGAAGTGAGCAGTTCTTC. Residues: CASSQGSEQFF. The rearrangement joins TRBV6-5 to TRBJ2-1; TRBD1 is a possible D gene (5 bases). In germline, CDR1 is MNHEY, CDR2 SVGAGI. Trimming left V 6 bases short and J 9 bases short, with 9 bases between. The CDR3 spans 11 residues.

This clonotype has ten or more counts. The rearrangement joins TRBV21-1 to TRBJ2-3; TRBD2, as called in the table, went unchecked against the DNA. TRBV21-1 is a known pseudogene. This CDR3 has 14 residues. The CDR3: CASTPEAGHDTQYF. The CDR3 DNA reads as TGTGCCAGCACCCCAGAGGCGGGCCACGATACGCAGTATTTT.

This clonotype has ten or more counts. The rearrangement links TRBV20-1 to TRBJ1-1; no clear D. Germline values: CDR1 DFQATT, CDR2 SNEGSKA (reference sequence). Trimming left V 5 bases short and J 1 base short, with 11 bases between. The CDR3 runs to 13 residues. CDR3 DNA sequence: TGCAGTGCTGTACCGACGGAGAACACTGAAGCTTTCTTT. Amino acid sequence: CSAVPTENTEAFF.

This clonotype was seen a handful of times. The chain carries TRBV6-1 and TRBJ1-2; D not certain. V was pared by 5 bases and J by 2 bases, with 9 bases between. Per germline, CDR1 MNHNS and CDR2 SASEGT. This CDR3 is 13 amino acids long. The CDR3 coding sequence is TGTGCCAGCAGTCCTGGACTGAACTATGGCTACACCTTC. Translating gives CASSPGLNYGYTF.

The table lists this clonotype with many counts. The CDR3 region is CASSTGQGRETQYF. CDR3 nucleotide sequence: TGTGCCAGCTCCACGGGACAGGGGCGAGAGACCCAGTACTTC. This sequence joins TRBV13 and TRBJ2-5; TRBD1 aligns across 10 bases. The CDR3 consists of 14 residues. Germline V gene sequence: CDR1 PRHDT, CDR2 FYEKMQ (reference sequence). The J segment lost 4 bases and the V segment lost 8 bases, leaving 7 bases of the junction unmatched.

This clonotype was found many times. The V and J genes are TRBV7-2 and TRBJ2-7; no firm D call. Germline assignment: CDR1 SGHTA and CDR2 FQGNSA. CDR3 size: 12 residues. V shed 5 bases and J shed 6 bases, with 11 bases lying between them. The CDR3 spells CASSPGLGEQYF. The CDR3 coding sequence is TGTGCCAGCAGCCCGGGTTTGGGCGAGCAGTACTTC.

The chain employs TRBV7-9 and TRBJ2-7; D perhaps matches TRBD2 (5 bases). CDR1 is SEHNR, CDR2 FQNEAQ, per germline (reference sequence). CDR3 size: 13 residues. Trimming took 4 bases from V and 4 from J, leaving 11 bases between them. The chain's CDR3 is CASSYSGFYEQYF. CDR3 DNA sequence: TGTGCCAGCAGCTACTCGGGATTTTACGAGCAGTACTTC. The complete variable domain, with remaining parts taken from reference TRBV7-9 and TRBJ2-7, reads DTGVSQNPRHKITKRGQNVTFRCDPISEHNRLYWYRQTLGQGPEFLTYFQNEAQLEKSRLLSDRFSAERPKGSFSTLEIQRTEQGDSAMYLCASSYSGFYEQYFGPGTRLTVT.

The rearrangement uses TRBV4-2 and TRBJ1-1; D unclear. This CDR3 is built from 15 residues. The V end was cut by 1 base, the J end by 3 bases, with 12 bases between. Germline V gene sequence: CDR1 LGHNA, CDR2 YNFKEQ. CDR3 residues: CASSQGASWDTEAFF. CDR3 coding DNA: TGTGCCAGCAGCCAAGGAGCTTCTTGGGACACTGAAGCTTTCTTT.

V is TRBV7-2 and J is TRBJ1-4; D uncertain. CDR1 and CDR2 (germline): SGHTA, FQGNSA. The CDR3 has 14 amino acids. V shed 4 bases and J shed 6 bases, with 12 bases lying between them. This CDR3 is CASSSDWGDEKLFF. CDR3 nucleotides: TGTGCCAGCAGCTCGGACTGGGGAGATGAAAAACTGTTTTTT.

This clonotype was counted ten times or more. V is TRBV9 and J is TRBJ2-6; no clear D gene. Germline V gene data show CDR1 as SGDLS and CDR2 as YYNGEE. V was cut by 4 bases and J by 0 bases, with 5 bases left in between. The CDR3 totals 14 residues. The CDR3: CASSSYSGANVLTF. The DNA of the CDR3 is TGTGCCAGCAGCTCTTACTCTGGGGCCAACGTCCTGACTTTC.

There are many counts of this clonotype. The chain joins TRBV5-1 to TRBJ2-7; D is ambiguous. Germline V CDR1 and CDR2: SGHRS, YFSETQ. Trimming stripped 2 bases from V and 2 bases from J, with 8 bases between. The CDR3 is made up of 13 amino acids. The CDR3: CASSFDHPYEQYF. As DNA, the CDR3 is TGCGCCAGCAGCTTTGACCACCCCTACGAGCAGTACTTC. The full variable domain, rest sourced from reference TRBV5-1 and TRBJ2-7, is KAGVTQTPRYLIKTRGQQVTLSCSPISGHRSVSWYQQTPGQGLQFLFEYFSETQRNKGNFPGRFSGRQFSNSRSEMNVSTLELGDSALYLCASSFDHPYEQYFGPGTRLTVT.

In this sample, this clonotype turned up many times. This sequence joins TRBV20-1 and TRBJ1-6; D not resolved. CDR3 size: 15 residues. Germline CDR1 DFQATT, CDR2 SNEGSKA (reference sequence). V lost 0 bases to trimming and J lost 0 bases, with 6 bases between them. CDR3 loop: CSAREESSYNSPLHF. The DNA of the CDR3 is TGCAGTGCTAGAGAGGAGAGCTCCTATAATTCACCCCTCCACTTT.

This clonotype was detected ten times or more. The J gene is TRBJ1-1, the V gene TRBV29-1, with D tentatively TRBD1 (5 bases). CDR1 SQVTM and CDR2 ANQGSEA come from the germline V gene. The CDR3 covers 14 residues. V was trimmed by 5 bases and J by 0 bases, leaving 13 bases between them. The CDR3: CSVLGRTMNTEAFF. The DNA of the CDR3 is TGCAGCGTTCTGGGACGGACCATGAACACTGAAGCTTTCTTT.

The sample holds a few counts of this clonotype. V usage is TRBV11-2 and J usage is TRBJ2-7; D unresolved. Trimming stripped 4 bases from V and 0 bases from J, with 13 bases between. Per germline, CDR1 SGHAT and CDR2 FQNNGV. This CDR3 comprises 15 residues. CDR3 in amino acids: CASSSPRRSSYEQYF. The DNA of the CDR3 is TGTGCCAGCAGCTCCCCCCGTAGGAGCTCCTACGAGCAGTACTTC.

This clonotype was counted a few times. At one boundary the junction diverges from the germline segment, which might be a read error. V gene TRBV28 combines with J gene TRBJ2-7, with D possibly TRBD1 on 6 matching bases. Germline CDR1 and CDR2: MDHEN and SYDVKM. This CDR3 is 13 amino acids long. The CDR3 region has the DNA TGTGTCAGCAGCCTCACAGGGAACTACGAGCAGTACTTC. This gives the protein CVSSLTGNYEQYF.

This clonotype has at least ten counts. J is TRBJ2-3 and V is TRBV30; D is ambiguous. The CDR3 spans 14 residues. V lost 1 base, J lost 3 bases, and 11 bases lay in between. Germline assignment: CDR1 GTSNPN and CDR2 SVGIG (reference sequence). CDR3 bases: TGTGCCTGGAGTGATGGGGTGGGTACAGATACGCAGTATTTT. It is translated as CAWSDGVGTDTQYF.

The table lists this clonotype with many counts. The J gene is TRBJ1-2, the V gene TRBV7-9; 7 nucleotides agree with TRBD1. The CDR3 contains 15 residues. V lost 0 bases to trimming and J lost 8 bases; unmatched junction nucleotides: 9. CDR1 is SEHNR and CDR2 is FQNEAQ in the germline V gene (reference sequence). The CDR3 loop reads CASSLALATGVGYTF. Here the CDR3 DNA reads TGTGCCAGCAGCTTAGCCCTTGCAACAGGGGTCGGCTACACCTTC.

This clonotype was seen repeatedly, ten times or more. This chain joins TRBV6-2 or TRBV6-3 and TRBJ1-6; 9 bases line up with TRBD1. The V gene end was trimmed by 6 bases and the J gene end by 10 bases; junction bases not matched to a gene: 4. This CDR3 has 13 residues. Germline V lookup: CDR1 MNHEY, CDR2 SVGEGT. The CDR3 spells CASRDRGDSPLHF. In DNA form, the CDR3 reads TGTGCCAGCAGGGACAGGGGAGACTCACCCCTCCACTTT.